Below, 24 T cell receptor beta chains from the same sample are listed, as sequenced in a study of T cells of healthy individuals. Using its own MiXCR run on the 5' RACE reads, TCRdb lists one record per CDR3 protein. Among 60,000 to 80,000 distinct CDR3 sequences, 15% to 20% were seen once, and the ten largest hold approximately 4.7%. Every receptor here comes from a human donor in good health.

This chain links TRBV7-2 with TRBJ2-5, with D perhaps TRBD1 (5 bases). In germline, CDR1 is SGHTA, CDR2 FQGNSA. The CDR3 sequence is 16 residues long. V was cut by 1 base and J by 7 bases, with 19 bases left in between. In DNA, the CDR3 is TGTGCCAGCAGCTTAGTTACAGGAGCCATCTTTGGGACCCAGTACTTC. As protein: CASSLVTGAIFGTQYF. Combining the CDR3 with reference TRBV7-2 and TRBJ2-5 gives the whole variable domain GAGVSQSPSNKVTEKGKDVELRCDPISGHTALYWYRQSLGQGLEFLIYFQGNSAPDKSGLPSDRFSAERTGGSVSTLTIQRTQQEDSAVYLCASSLVTGAIFGTQYFGPGTRLLVL.

Only a few counts were recorded for this clonotype. The chain uses TRBV6-5 and TRBJ2-3; TRBD2 aligns across 12 bases. This CDR3 is 15 amino acids long. Germline-derived CDR1 and CDR2 are MNHEY and SVGAGI. V dropped 4 bases and J dropped 6; count of bases not matched to a gene: 5. In nucleotides, the CDR3 is TGTGCCAGCAGTTCTAGCGGGGGGGACGGGGATACGCAGTATTTT. This translates into CASSSSGGDGDTQYF.

This clonotype appeared many times. J is TRBJ2-1 and V is TRBV3-1; 11 nucleotides align to TRBD2. The germline gives CDR1 LGHDT, CDR2 YNNKEL (reference sequence). Trimming removed 5 bases from V and 4 bases from J; junction bases left unmatched: 4. The CDR3 is 15 residues long. The CDR3 here is CASSDSGGGYNEQFF. The CDR3 DNA reads as TGTGCCAGCAGCGATAGCGGGGGGGGGTACAATGAGCAGTTCTTC.

This chain connects TRBV10-1 to TRBJ2-1, with D unclear. Trimming pared 7 bases from V and 7 bases from J, leaving 11 bases between. CDR3 length equals 12 residues. The germline CDR1 and CDR2 sequences are WNHNN and SYGVQD (reference sequence). As DNA, the CDR3 is TGCGCCAGCACTGTGCGTGGAAATGAGCAGTTCTTC. It encodes CASTVRGNEQFF.

The CDR3 is CASSIGAAAYGYTF. In DNA form, the CDR3 reads TGTGCCAGTAGTATCGGAGCAGCCGCCTATGGCTACACCTTC. The chain employs TRBV19 and TRBJ1-2, with D uncertain. The CDR3 totals 14 residues. The V gene's germline CDR1 is LNHDA and CDR2 SQIVND (reference sequence). V lost 3 bases to trimming and J lost 4 bases, with 12 bases between them.

In this sample, this clonotype turned up many times. The junction departs from the called germline gene at one end, perhaps through a read error. The V and J genes are TRBV12-3 or TRBV12-4 and TRBJ2-7; 7 positions agree with TRBD1. The CDR3 sequence is 17 residues long. CDR3 sequence: CASNLGGIGTASYEQYF. As DNA, the CDR3 is TGTGCCAGCAATTTAGGGGGTATCGGGACAGCGTCCTACGAGCAGTACTTC.

This clonotype has a count of ten or more. The chain combines TRBV30 with TRBJ1-2, with D possibly matching TRBD1 (6 bases). The CDR3 is 13 amino acids. V was cut by 6 bases and J by 0 bases, with 11 bases left in between. Looked up from germline, CDR1 is GTSNPN and CDR2 is SVGIG (reference sequence). CDR3 nucleotides: TGTGCCTGCGAGGGGGGCTCTAACTATGGCTACACCTTC. This gives the protein CACEGGSNYGYTF.

The table lists this clonotype with many counts. The CDR3 bases are TGCGCCAGCAGCTCGGATCTACTTAGAAACAATGAGCAGTTCTTC. This encodes CASSSDLLRNNEQFF. The V gene is TRBV5-1, the J gene TRBJ2-1; unclear D gene. CDR1 and CDR2 (germline): SGHRS, YFSETQ. Trimming stripped 3 bases from V and 5 bases from J, with 15 bases between. The length of the CDR3 is 15 residues.

V gene TRBV12-3 or TRBV12-4 combines with J gene TRBJ2-6; D remains unclear. The CDR3 length is 14 residues. V was shortened by 8 bases and J by 1 base, with 9 bases between the two germline ends. CDR3 nucleotides: TGTGCCAGCTCTATGGGGTCTGGGGCCAACGTCCTGACTTTC. This sequence encodes CASSMGSGANVLTF.

At least ten counts were recorded for this clonotype. The chain joins TRBV12-5 to TRBJ2-1; 8 bases line up with TRBD2. CDR3 length: 15 amino acids. CDR1 is LGHNT and CDR2 is FRNRAP in the germline V gene. V shed 2 bases and J 9 bases; nucleotides not matched to a gene: 9. The CDR3 region has the DNA TGTGCTAGTGGTTTGTTAGCGGGGCTTCTGGGTGAGCAGTTCTTC. It codes for CASGLLAGLLGEQFF.

Concerning this clonotype: This could be a read error, since a much larger clone is one nucleotide away. V gene TRBV7-6 combines with J gene TRBJ2-1, with 9 bases fitting TRBD2. This CDR3 contains 15 residues. Germline CDR1 is SGHVS and CDR2 is FNYEAQ. In DNA, the CDR3 is TGTACCAGCAGCCCGAGGACTAGCGCCTACAATGAGCAGTTCTTC. Protein product: CTSSPRTSAYNEQFF.

This clonotype was observed at least ten times. V usage is TRBV11-2 and J usage is TRBJ2-3; 8 bases line up with TRBD1. CDR3 length: 15 amino acids. Trimming at V came to 5 bases and at J to 2 bases, leaving 6 bases not matched to a gene. Germline V gene data show CDR1 as SGHAT and CDR2 as FQNNGV. CDR3 DNA sequence: TGTGCCAGCAGCCCTGGACAGGGCCACACAGATACGCAGTATTTT. Translation gives CASSPGQGHTDTQYF.

This clonotype occurred a few times. The chain recombines TRBV9 with TRBJ1-2; the D is unclear. Deletions cut 7 bases from V and 4 bases from J, with 14 bases between. In germline, CDR1 is SGDLS, CDR2 YYNGEE. The length of the CDR3 is 13 residues. CDR3 sequence reads: CASQNSDSYGYTF. CDR3 nucleotide sequence: TGTGCCAGCCAGAACTCGGACTCCTATGGCTACACCTTC.

This clonotype was recorded many times. V and J are TRBV20-1 and TRBJ2-7, with 7 nucleotides matching TRBD2. Trimming removed 3 bases from V and 4 bases from J; junction bases left unmatched: 15. This CDR3 is built from 16 residues. Germline CDR1 and CDR2: DFQATT and SNEGSKA (reference sequence). The CDR3: CSASFAFAGESYEQYF. The DNA of the CDR3 is TGCAGTGCTAGCTTCGCGTTTGCGGGAGAGAGTTACGAGCAGTACTTC.

This clonotype came up a few times. The J gene is TRBJ2-1, the V gene TRBV20-1; D gene ambiguous. V was trimmed by 3 bases and J by 4 bases, leaving 10 bases between them. This CDR3 spans 13 amino acids. Per the germline V gene, CDR1 is DFQATT and CDR2 is SNEGSKA (reference sequence). Here the CDR3 reads CSARPPVYNEQFF. The DNA for the CDR3 is TGCAGTGCTAGGCCCCCGGTTTACAATGAGCAGTTCTTC.

Only a few counts were recorded for this clonotype. The chain carries TRBV7-9 and TRBJ2-5; tentatively, D is TRBD2 (5 bases). This CDR3 has 12 residues. V was pared by 6 bases and J by 4 bases, with 9 bases between. Per the germline V gene, CDR1 is SEHNR and CDR2 is FQNEAQ (reference sequence). The CDR3 region has the DNA TGTGCCAGCAGGATTACTAGAGAGACCCAGTACTTC. Residues: CASRITRETQYF. Complete variable domain (other parts from reference TRBV7-9 and TRBJ2-5): DTGVSQNPRHKITKRGQNVTFRCDPISEHNRLYWYRQTLGQGPEFLTYFQNEAQLEKSRLLSDRFSAERPKGSFSTLEIQRTEQGDSAMYLCASRITRETQYFGPGTRLLVL.

This clonotype turned up a few times. The genes are TRBV7-2 and TRBJ2-3, with 10 nucleotides matching TRBD2. Germline-derived CDR1 and CDR2 are SGHTA and FQGNSA. The trim removed 6 bases at V and 0 bases at J, leaving 3 bases unmatched. The CDR3 is 15 residues long. The CDR3 DNA is TGTGCCAGCAGACTAGCGGGGCTTAGCACAGATACGCAGTATTTT. Encoded protein: CASRLAGLSTDTQYF.

The table lists this clonotype with many counts. The CDR3 sequence is CASSPRGSYEQYF. CDR3 coding DNA: TGTGCCAGCTCACCAAGAGGTTCCTACGAGCAGTACTTC. The genes are TRBV18 and TRBJ2-7; D not resolved. V lost 2 bases and J lost 1, with 6 bases in between. The germline V gene encodes CDR1 KGHSH and CDR2 LQKENI. The CDR3 totals 13 residues. Full variable domain (outside the CDR3, taken from reference TRBV18 and TRBJ2-7): NAGVMQNPRHLVRRRGQEARLRCSPMKGHSHVYWYRQLPEEGLKFMVYLQKENIIDESGMPKERFSAEFPKEGPSILRIQQVVRGDSAAYFCASSPRGSYEQYFGPGTRLTVT.

This clonotype was counted at least ten times. The rearrangement joins TRBV4-3 to TRBJ1-1; unclear D gene. The CDR3 totals 15 residues. Germline lookup yields CDR1 LGHNA and CDR2 YSLEER. Deletions cut 0 bases from V and 5 bases from J, with 13 bases between. The CDR3 DNA follows: TGCGCCAGCAGCCAAGATCAGTCGTCTCTGACTGAAGCTTTCTTT. Translated: CASSQDQSSLTEAFF.

This clonotype came up many times. The chain has TRBV11-2 and TRBJ2-2; possible D gene TRBD1, 6 bases. Germline assignment: CDR1 SGHAT and CDR2 FQNNGV. The CDR3 covers 13 residues. V was shortened by 5 bases and J by 6 bases, with 10 bases between the two germline ends. The CDR3 DNA reads as TGTGCCAGCAGCCGAGGGGGTCCCGGGGAGCTGTTTTTT. Translating it yields CASSRGGPGELFF.

This clonotype was seen only a few times. The V call is TRBV18, the J call TRBJ2-4; D gene uncertain. The length of the CDR3 is 13 residues. Germline values: CDR1 KGHSH, CDR2 LQKENI. V was clipped by 5 bases and J by 6 bases, with 11 bases between them. Here the CDR3 DNA reads TGTGCCAGCTCATCCCGGGCGTTAAACATTCAGTACTTC. This gives the protein CASSSRALNIQYF. The full variable domain, with the rest looked up from reference TRBV18 and TRBJ2-4, is NAGVMQNPRHLVRRRGQEARLRCSPMKGHSHVYWYRQLPEEGLKFMVYLQKENIIDESGMPKERFSAEFPKEGPSILRIQQVVRGDSAAYFCASSSRALNIQYFGAGTRLSVL.

The genes are TRBV7-2 and TRBJ2-3; 10 positions match TRBD2. CDR1 SGHTA and CDR2 FQGNSA come from the germline V gene. The trim removed 3 bases at V and 6 bases at J, leaving 3 bases unmatched. CDR3 length equals 14 residues. In nucleotides, the CDR3 is TGTGCCAGCAGCTTCCGTAGCGGGGGGGATACGCAGTATTTT. Translated: CASSFRSGGDTQYF.

This clonotype was seen a few times. The chain is built from TRBV6-2 or TRBV6-3 and TRBJ2-6, with D uncertain. This CDR3 contains 16 residues. Trimming left V 8 bases short and J 4 bases short, with 18 bases between. From germline, CDR1 is MNHEY and CDR2 SVGEGT. The CDR3 DNA is TGTGCCAGCGTCGGTCTCCTAGTTGTCGGGGCCAACGTCCTGACTTTC. It codes for CASVGLLVVGANVLTF.

This clonotype showed up many times. The chain joins TRBV24-1 to TRBJ1-5; D is unclear. The V gene lost 4 bases and the J gene lost 3 bases, with 9 bases spanning the gap. The CDR3 consists of 14 residues. Germline values: CDR1 KGHDR, CDR2 SFDVKD. The CDR3 coding sequence is TGTGCCACCAGTGAATCACAGCTCAATCAGCCCCAGCATTTT. This encodes CATSESQLNQPQHF.